This is a list of T cell receptor beta chains from one sample in a study of blood T cell repertoires in COVID-19. Data came from immunoSEQ multiplex PCR; TCRdb stores just in-frame clones and leaves some out. The table has about 130,000 clones, around 86% seen once. The source material was PBMCs or T cells enriched from blood (not recorded which). These TCRs come from a man over 45 who had recovered from COVID-19. CDR3s include the opening cysteine and the closing phenylalanine or tryptophan. Fields, in order: V gene, D gene, clone size, J gene, CDR3 DNA, CDR3 protein. A D gene is named only where the DNA matches it firmly. For some rows the clone size is stated as once, few or many, or as a class when expanded; others skip it.

V gene: TRBV7-9; D gene: TRBD2; clone size: -; J gene: TRBJ2-1; CDR3 DNA: TGTGCCAGCAGCTTGGGAGCGGGAGGGTTAAGCTCCTACAATGAGCAGTTCTTC; CDR3 protein: CASSLGAGGLSSYNEQFF
V gene: TRBV12-5; D gene: -; clone size: -; J gene: TRBJ2-5; CDR3 DNA: TGTGCTAGTGGTAACCATGGGGCAGGGGATGAGACCCAGTACTTC; CDR3 protein: CASGNHGAGDETQYF
V gene: TRBV24-1; D gene: TRBD2; clone size: -; J gene: TRBJ2-1; CDR3 DNA: TGTGCCACCAGTGATGCCACCTCCGGGACTAGCGGATACAATGAGCAGTTCTTC; CDR3 protein: CATSDATSGTSGYNEQFF
V gene: TRBV9; D gene: -; clone size: -; J gene: TRBJ2-3; CDR3 DNA: TGTGCCAGCAGCACCCAAGCACGGGATACGCAGTATTTT; CDR3 protein: CASSTQARDTQYF
V gene: TRBV5-5; D gene: TRBD1; clone size: -; J gene: TRBJ2-3; CDR3 DNA: TGTGCCAGCAGGAGGACAGGTCACCCCGATACGCAGTATTTT; CDR3 protein: CASRRTGHPDTQYF
V gene: TRBV30; D gene: -; clone size: many; J gene: TRBJ1-2; CDR3 DNA: TGTGCCAGAGACAGGAGAGGCTATGGCTACACCTTC; CDR3 protein: CARDRRGYGYTF
V gene: TRBV2; D gene: -; clone size: -; J gene: TRBJ1-4; CDR3 DNA: TGTGCCCATTTCGCTGTAAGTGGGCATAGAAATGAAAAACTGTTTTTT; CDR3 protein: CAHFAVSGHRNEKLFF
V gene: TRBV5-1; D gene: -; clone size: -; J gene: TRBJ1-5; CDR3 DNA: TGCGCCAGCAGCCCGGACACTGCTGCAAAGCCCCAGCATTTT; CDR3 protein: CASSPDTAAKPQHF
V gene: TRBV11-2; D gene: -; clone size: once; J gene: TRBJ2-1; CDR3 DNA: TGTGCCAGCAGCTCAGGGGCCTTCTCCTACAATGAGCAGTTCTTC; CDR3 protein: CASSSGAFSYNEQFF
V gene: TRBV6-5; D gene: TRBD1; clone size: -; J gene: TRBJ1-1; CDR3 DNA: TGTGCCAGCAGCCGGGACAGGGCTCGAGCTTTCTTT; CDR3 protein: CASSRDRARAFF
V gene: TRBV18; D gene: TRBD1; clone size: -; J gene: TRBJ1-3; CDR3 DNA: TGTGCCAGCTCACGGGACAGCCTCGTCTCTGGAAACACCATATATTTT; CDR3 protein: CASSRDSLVSGNTIYF
V gene: TRBV9; D gene: -; clone size: -; J gene: TRBJ2-7; CDR3 DNA: TGTGCCAGCAGCTCGACATCCCATGACTACGAGCAGTACTTC; CDR3 protein: CASSSTSHDYEQYF
V gene: TRBV12-3/TRBV12-4; D gene: TRBD1; clone size: once; J gene: TRBJ1-6; CDR3 DNA: TGTGCCAGCAGTTTGGGACAGGAGACACCCCTCCACTTT; CDR3 protein: CASSLGQETPLHF
V gene: TRBV29-1; D gene: TRBD1; clone size: -; J gene: TRBJ1-1; CDR3 DNA: TGCAGCGCTCGACAGGGCTTGGACACTGAAGCTTTCTTT; CDR3 protein: CSARQGLDTEAFF
V gene: TRBV7-2; D gene: -; clone size: -; J gene: TRBJ2-3; CDR3 DNA: TGTGCCAGCACCATCCACGGGGCAGATACGCAGTATTTT; CDR3 protein: CASTIHGADTQYF
V gene: TRBV5-1; D gene: -; clone size: -; J gene: TRBJ2-5; CDR3 DNA: TGCGCCAGCAGTTTGGATTACGGGGAGACCCAGTACTTC; CDR3 protein: CASSLDYGETQYF
V gene: TRBV5-1; D gene: TRBD1; clone size: -; J gene: TRBJ2-5; CDR3 DNA: TGCGCCAGCAGCTTGGAGGGGGCTCGAGAGACCCAGTACTTC; CDR3 protein: CASSLEGARETQYF
V gene: TRBV30; D gene: TRBD1; clone size: -; J gene: TRBJ1-5; CDR3 DNA: TGTGCCTGGAGTGGGGACAGGGGCTATCAGCCCCAGCATTTT; CDR3 protein: CAWSGDRGYQPQHF
V gene: TRBV24-1; D gene: TRBD1; clone size: -; J gene: TRBJ2-7; CDR3 DNA: TGTGCCACCAGTGATGGCGGACAGGGGGGAATGGCCTACGAGCAGTACTTC; CDR3 protein: CATSDGGQGGMAYEQYF
V gene: TRBV7-9; D gene: TRBD1; clone size: few; J gene: TRBJ2-2; CDR3 DNA: TGTGCCAGCAGCCCCGCTGGGACAGGGGGCACCGGGGAGCTGTTTTTT; CDR3 protein: CASSPAGTGGTGELFF
V gene: TRBV11-2; D gene: -; clone size: once; J gene: TRBJ1-5; CDR3 DNA: TGTGCCAGCAGCCCAACCTTCGGGCAGCCCCAGCATTTT; CDR3 protein: CASSPTFGQPQHF
V gene: TRBV9; D gene: -; clone size: -; J gene: TRBJ1-6; CDR3 DNA: TGTGCCAGCAGCGTGCGGCCCGGTTTAAGCTCCTATAATTCACCCCTCCACTTT; CDR3 protein: CASSVRPGLSSYNSPLHF
V gene: TRBV7-2; D gene: -; clone size: -; J gene: TRBJ1-2; CDR3 DNA: TGTGCCAGCAGCTTAGAGGCAGGGCAAGGCTACACCTTC; CDR3 protein: CASSLEAGQGYTF
V gene: TRBV4-3; D gene: -; clone size: few; J gene: TRBJ1-3; CDR3 DNA: TGCGCCAGCAGCCAAGGTAACCGGGGCTCTGGAAACACCATATATTTT; CDR3 protein: CASSQGNRGSGNTIYF
V gene: TRBV30; D gene: TRBD1; clone size: -; J gene: TRBJ1-3; CDR3 DNA: TGTGCCTGGAGTAGGGGGCCGAATGGAAACACCATATATTTT; CDR3 protein: CAWSRGPNGNTIYF
V gene: TRBV19; D gene: TRBD1; clone size: -; J gene: TRBJ1-2; CDR3 DNA: TGTGCCAGTAGTATGACAGGGGGCGCAGGATATGGCTACACCTTC; CDR3 protein: CASSMTGGAGYGYTF
V gene: TRBV7-2; D gene: -; clone size: -; J gene: TRBJ1-2; CDR3 DNA: TGTGCCAGCAGCGCGCGGGGGGTCTCGAAAGGCTACACCTTC; CDR3 protein: CASSARGVSKGYTF
V gene: TRBV6-5; D gene: TRBD1; clone size: -; J gene: TRBJ1-4; CDR3 DNA: TGTGCCAGCAGTTACCCGACAGGGCATAATGAAAAACTGTTTTTT; CDR3 protein: CASSYPTGHNEKLFF
V gene: TRBV19; D gene: TRBD1; clone size: -; J gene: TRBJ2-5; CDR3 DNA: TGTGCCAGTGGACAGGGTAAAGAGACCCAGTACTTC; CDR3 protein: CASGQGKETQYF
V gene: TRBV28; D gene: TRBD1; clone size: once; J gene: TRBJ1-3; CDR3 DNA: TGTGCCAGCAGCACTACAGGGGACGGAAACACCATATATTTT; CDR3 protein: CASSTTGDGNTIYF
V gene: TRBV19; D gene: -; clone size: few; J gene: TRBJ2-1; CDR3 DNA: TGTGCCAGTAGTATAGATGCGTTGGGGGGGCGGAATGAGCAGTTCTTC; CDR3 protein: CASSIDALGGRNEQFF
V gene: TRBV21-1; D gene: -; clone size: -; J gene: TRBJ2-5; CDR3 DNA: TGTGCCAAAACGGGGACTAGCGGACTCCAAGAGACCCAGTACTTC; CDR3 protein: CAKTGTSGLQETQYF
V gene: TRBV4-3; D gene: TRBD2; clone size: -; J gene: TRBJ2-5; CDR3 DNA: TGCGCCAGCAGCCAAGAAGAGCTAGCGGTGGCCCAGTACTTC; CDR3 protein: CASSQEELAVAQYF
V gene: TRBV9; D gene: -; clone size: few; J gene: TRBJ1-2; CDR3 DNA: TGTGCCAGCAGCGTATTTACGCCTGGGAGCCAGTGGGGGGGCGGCTACACCTTC; CDR3 protein: CASSVFTPGSQWGGGYTF
V gene: TRBV19; D gene: -; clone size: -; J gene: TRBJ1-5; CDR3 DNA: TGTGCCAGTAGTATGCAGGGGAGTCAGCCCCAGCATTTT; CDR3 protein: CASSMQGSQPQHF
V gene: TRBV9; D gene: TRBD1; clone size: -; J gene: TRBJ1-1; CDR3 DNA: TGTGCCAGCAGACCGGGACAGGGGGCAAACACTGAAGCTTTCTTT; CDR3 protein: CASRPGQGANTEAFF
V gene: TRBV2; D gene: -; clone size: -; J gene: TRBJ2-2; CDR3 DNA: TGTGCCAGTCGACAAGTGAAGCTGTTTTTT; CDR3 protein: CASRQVKLFF
V gene: TRBV9; D gene: -; clone size: -; J gene: TRBJ1-1; CDR3 DNA: TGTGCCAGCAGCGTAGAACTGGACATGAACACTGAAGCTTTCTTT; CDR3 protein: CASSVELDMNTEAFF
V gene: TRBV7-2; D gene: -; clone size: few; J gene: TRBJ2-1; CDR3 DNA: TGTGCCAGCAGCTTAGGTGGTAGCGGTGGCTACAATGGACAGTTCTTC; CDR3 protein: CASSLGGSGGYNGQFF
V gene: TRBV2; D gene: TRBD1; clone size: -; J gene: TRBJ2-3; CDR3 DNA: TGTGCCAGCGAGGGACAGGGAACATCCACAGATACGCAGTATTTT; CDR3 protein: CASEGQGTSTDTQYF
V gene: TRBV19; D gene: TRBD1; clone size: -; J gene: TRBJ2-3; CDR3 DNA: TGTGCCAGTAGTCCACAGGGGAACACAGATACGCAGTATTTT; CDR3 protein: CASSPQGNTDTQYF
V gene: TRBV7-9; D gene: -; clone size: -; J gene: TRBJ2-1; CDR3 DNA: TGTGCCAGCAGCTTACCCGGGACAAGTAATGAGCAGTTCTTC; CDR3 protein: CASSLPGTSNEQFF
V gene: TRBV5-1; D gene: TRBD2; clone size: few; J gene: TRBJ2-1; CDR3 DNA: TGCGCCAGCAGCTTTGGGACTAGCGGGAGTCGCGATGAGCAGTTCTTC; CDR3 protein: CASSFGTSGSRDEQFF
V gene: TRBV28; D gene: -; clone size: once; J gene: TRBJ1-5; CDR3 DNA: TGTGCCAGCAGCCCTCTCAATCAGCCCCAGCATTTT; CDR3 protein: CASSPLNQPQHF
V gene: TRBV18; D gene: -; clone size: once; J gene: TRBJ1-1; CDR3 DNA: TGTGCCAGCTCACCCCTGGACACGCAAGGGACTGAAGCTTTCTTT; CDR3 protein: CASSPLDTQGTEAFF
V gene: TRBV7-8; D gene: -; clone size: -; J gene: TRBJ1-2; CDR3 DNA: TGTGCCAGCAGCTTAGATCACAACCCGTACTATGGCTACACCTTC; CDR3 protein: CASSLDHNPYYGYTF
V gene: TRBV7-2; D gene: TRBD2; clone size: -; J gene: TRBJ2-5; CDR3 DNA: TGTGCCAGCAGCTTAGGGGAGCGGGGCCAAGAGACCCAGTACTTC; CDR3 protein: CASSLGERGQETQYF
V gene: TRBV24-1; D gene: -; clone size: -; J gene: TRBJ1-2; CDR3 DNA: TGTGCCACCAGTGGTTTTCAGGTCAACTATGGCTACACCTTC; CDR3 protein: CATSGFQVNYGYTF
V gene: TRBV9; D gene: -; clone size: -; J gene: TRBJ1-4; CDR3 DNA: TGTGCCAGCAGCGGTGGGGCCCATAATGAAAAACTGTTTTTT; CDR3 protein: CASSGGAHNEKLFF
V gene: TRBV27; D gene: -; clone size: -; J gene: TRBJ1-6; CDR3 DNA: TGTGCCTCGTCAAGTACGGGGTTCGATGGGTCACCCCTCCACTTT; CDR3 protein: CASSSTGFDGSPLHF
V gene: TRBV18; D gene: TRBD1; clone size: -; J gene: TRBJ2-7; CDR3 DNA: TGTGCCAGCTCACAGGGACAGGCTACCTACGAGCAGTACTTC; CDR3 protein: CASSQGQATYEQYF
V gene: TRBV20-1; D gene: -; clone size: -; J gene: TRBJ1-2; CDR3 DNA: TGCAGTGCTAGGGTAGTCTATGGCTACACCTTC; CDR3 protein: CSARVVYGYTF
V gene: TRBV7-2; D gene: -; clone size: -; J gene: TRBJ1-1; CDR3 DNA: TGTGCCAGCAGCTCCCATGGACAGTCGACCACTGAAGCTTTCTTT; CDR3 protein: CASSSHGQSTTEAFF
V gene: TRBV30; D gene: TRBD1; clone size: -; J gene: TRBJ1-3; CDR3 DNA: TGTGCCTGGAGTACAGGGGGCTCTGGAAACACCATATATTTT; CDR3 protein: CAWSTGGSGNTIYF
V gene: TRBV9; D gene: -; clone size: -; J gene: TRBJ2-2; CDR3 DNA: TGTGCCAGCAGCGTATACTCGAACACCGGGGAGCTGTTTTTT; CDR3 protein: CASSVYSNTGELFF
V gene: TRBV21-1; D gene: -; clone size: once; J gene: TRBJ1-5; CDR3 DNA: TGTGCCTCGCAGTGGTATAATCAGCCCCAGCATTTT; CDR3 protein: CASQWYNQPQHF
V gene: TRBV7-6; D gene: TRBD1; clone size: -; J gene: TRBJ1-5; CDR3 DNA: TGTGCCAGCAGCTTAGAACCCAGGGGGAGCAATCAGCCCCAGCATTTT; CDR3 protein: CASSLEPRGSNQPQHF